This T cell receptor (beta chain) derives from a study of cytomegalovirus exposure and HLA in healthy donors. The PCR was carried out with 60 Vbeta primers and 13 Jbeta primers. Only in-frame clones appear in the TCRdb table, and some are missing; sequencing was by immunoSEQ multiplex PCR. This table has around 120,000 clones, around 76% appearing once. J was trimmed by 6 bases and V by 7 bases; bases with no gene match: 5. Germline V gives CDR1 SNHLY, CDR2 FYNNEI. The CDR3 runs to 12 residues. This chain connects TRBV2 to TRBJ2-7, with 8 bases lining up with TRBD2. Sequenced: PBMCs. The clonotype originates from a man in his fifties or sixties in good health and CMV-seropositive. Written as DNA, the CDR3 is TGTGCCAGCACGGGACTAGGCGGCGAGCAGTACTTC. Protein product: CASTGLGGEQYF.